The clone carrying this T cell receptor beta chain was recorded a few times. The target antigen is unknown. This sample was taken from a study of T-cell memory formation after mild COVID-19. Notes on the study in general: Mainly in CM and EM were contracting CD4+ clones; CD8+ were in EMRA. Certain responding clones were present in pre-infection memory, suggesting participation of cross-reactive memory. Day 15 to 85 contractors were CD4/CD8 balanced; later expanders leaned CD4+.

After 5'RACE with constant-segment primers, TCR alpha and TCR beta cDNA libraries carrying sample barcodes and UMIs were obtained. TCRdb used MiXCR to reprocess the 5' RACE reads, holding one entry per CDR3 protein. The sample lists 350,000 to 500,000 distinct CDR3 sequences; 15% to 25% were seen once. Trimming shortened V by 8 bases and J by 8 bases, and 16 bases separated the two germline ends. CDR3 length equals 14 residues. The TCR was taken from an adult woman who had mild COVID-19 (a few samples of this study predate the infection). Cell type and time point are not known. Sequencing was performed on PBMCs or a T cell subset sorted from them (not recorded which). The chain carries TRBV12-3 or TRBV12-4 and TRBJ1-6, with D possibly matching TRBD1 (6 bases). CDR3 protein: CASRWSDSDSPLHF. In DNA form, the CDR3 reads TGTGCCAGCCGCTGGTCGGACAGCGATTCACCCCTCCACTTT.